This T cell receptor beta chain was sequenced in a study of PD-1 blockade in mismatch repair-deficient tumors. For the study at large: Enrolled about 2012-2016, patients had progressing, pretreated mismatch repair-deficient cancers of about a dozen types.

TCRdb's table, derived via immunoSEQ multiplex PCR, lists solely in-frame clones and lacks some. The sample shows some 100,000 clones, 82% of them seen only once. Per germline, CDR1 ENHRY and CDR2 SYGVKD. The length of the CDR3 is 15 residues. Trimming took 2 bases from V and 2 from J, leaving 11 bases between them. Source: peripheral blood, taken 30 to 36 weeks after starting pembrolizumab. The receptor was derived from an adult with mismatch repair-deficient cancer. The V and J genes are TRBV10-3 and TRBJ2-3; no definite D call. The CDR3 DNA is TGTGCCATCAGTGAGCCCTTCAAGAACACAGATACGCAGTATTTT. Protein product: CAISEPFKNTDTQYF.